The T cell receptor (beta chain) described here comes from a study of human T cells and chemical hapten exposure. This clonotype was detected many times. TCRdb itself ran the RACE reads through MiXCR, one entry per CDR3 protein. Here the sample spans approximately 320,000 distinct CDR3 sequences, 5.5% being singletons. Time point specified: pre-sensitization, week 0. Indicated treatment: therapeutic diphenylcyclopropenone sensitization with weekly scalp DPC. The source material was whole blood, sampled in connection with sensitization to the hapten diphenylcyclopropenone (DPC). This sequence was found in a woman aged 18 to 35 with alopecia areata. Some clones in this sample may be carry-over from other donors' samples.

CDR3: CASSSGRTEAFF. The DNA of the CDR3 is TGTGCCAGCAGCTCGGGCCGCACTGAAGCTTTCTTT. The chain uses TRBV13 and TRBJ1-1; D remains ambiguous. Germline CDR1 reads PRHDT; CDR2 reads FYEKMQ (reference sequence). Trimming pared 4 bases from V and 4 bases from J, leaving 7 bases between. This CDR3 is 12 amino acids long.